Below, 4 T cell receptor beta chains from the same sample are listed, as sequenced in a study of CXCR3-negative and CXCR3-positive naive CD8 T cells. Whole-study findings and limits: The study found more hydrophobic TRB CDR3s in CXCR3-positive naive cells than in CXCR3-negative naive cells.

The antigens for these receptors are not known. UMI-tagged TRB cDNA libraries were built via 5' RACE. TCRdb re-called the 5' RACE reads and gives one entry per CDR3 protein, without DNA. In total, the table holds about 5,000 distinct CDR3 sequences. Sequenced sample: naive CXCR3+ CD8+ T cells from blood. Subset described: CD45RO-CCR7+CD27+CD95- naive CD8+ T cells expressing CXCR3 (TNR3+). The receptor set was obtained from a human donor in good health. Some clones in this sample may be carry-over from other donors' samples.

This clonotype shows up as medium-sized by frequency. CDR3 protein: CASSEYPRTDNEQFF. The chain has TRBV6-1 and TRBJ2-1; TCRdb's D call of TRBD1 is untestable without DNA. Germline V gene data show CDR1 as MNHNS and CDR2 as SASEGT. The CDR3 sequence is 15 residues long.

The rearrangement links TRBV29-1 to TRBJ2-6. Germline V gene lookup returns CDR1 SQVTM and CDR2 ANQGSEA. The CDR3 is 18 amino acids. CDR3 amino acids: CSVEDSLDPGSGGNVLTF.

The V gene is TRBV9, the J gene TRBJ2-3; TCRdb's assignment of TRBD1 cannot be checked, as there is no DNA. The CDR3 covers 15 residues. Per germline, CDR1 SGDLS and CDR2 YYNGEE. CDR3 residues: CASSASGRGADTQYF. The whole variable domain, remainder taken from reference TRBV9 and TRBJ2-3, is DSGVTQTPKHLITATGQRVTLRCSPRSGDLSVYWYQQSLDQGLQFLIQYYNGEERAKGNILERFSAQQFPDLHSELNLSSLELGDSALYFCASSASGRGADTQYFGPGTRLTVL.

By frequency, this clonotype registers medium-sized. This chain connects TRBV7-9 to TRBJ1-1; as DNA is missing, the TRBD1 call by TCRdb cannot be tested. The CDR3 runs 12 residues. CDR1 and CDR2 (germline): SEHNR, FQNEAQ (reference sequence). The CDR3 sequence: CASSLSRTEAFF.